The 10 T cell receptor beta chains below all came from one sample that was sequenced in a study of T-cell reconstitution after alpha-beta-depleted transplantation in children. As it was prepared, the TCRbeta library received unique molecular identifiers. TCRdb used MiXCR to reprocess the PCR reads, holding one entry per CDR3 protein. Of about 980,000 distinct CDR3 sequences listed, roughly 29% are singletons. Sample: PBMCs, mostly from graft donor cells, taken 360 days after TCRalphabeta/CD19-depleted stem cell transplant. The receptors stem from a boy under two years old who had a stem cell transplant for SCID, so the T cells may come from the graft donor.

The V call is TRBV28, the J call TRBJ2-7; D perhaps matches TRBD1 (6 bases). The CDR3 contains 15 residues. Germline V gene data show CDR1 as MDHEN and CDR2 as SYDVKM. The V gene lost 8 bases and the J gene lost 6 bases, with 23 bases spanning the gap. The CDR3 reads CASSTGGQGLLEQYF. For the CDR3, the DNA is TGTGCCAGCTCGACCGGCGGGCAGGGGCTACTCGAGCAGTACTTC.

The V call is TRBV28, the J call TRBJ1-4, with D uncertain. Trimming removed 1 base at V and 8 bases at J, with 11 bases between. The CDR3 totals 14 residues. Per the germline V gene, CDR1 is MDHEN and CDR2 is SYDVKM. CDR3 protein: CASSLYAEEEKLFF. Here the CDR3 DNA reads TGTGCCAGCAGTTTATACGCCGAGGAGGAAAAACTGTTTTTT.

The J gene is TRBJ2-3, the V gene TRBV12-3 or TRBV12-4; TRBD1 aligns across 9 bases. V was pared by 7 bases and J by 5 bases, with 7 bases of the junction left unmatched. The CDR3 runs to 14 residues. This CDR3 reads CASIGPGQGDTQYF. The CDR3 DNA sequence: TGTGCCAGCATTGGACCGGGACAGGGAGATACGCAGTATTTT.

This clonotype occurred once. The chain links TRBV5-1 to TRBJ2-7, with 8 bases aligning to TRBD2. V lost 4 bases and J lost 5; bases outside the gene matches: 8. CDR1 and CDR2 from the germline V gene are SGHRS and YFSETQ. This CDR3 is built from 14 residues. DNA for the CDR3: TGCGCCAGCAGCCCCGCGGGGGGAGCGGACGAGCAGTACTTC. This gives the protein CASSPAGGADEQYF.

The chain links TRBV12-3 or TRBV12-4 to TRBJ2-5; D is tentatively TRBD1 or TRBD2 (5 bases each). The CDR3 contains 12 residues. Trimming removed 8 bases at V and 5 bases at J, with 12 bases between. CDR3 in DNA: TGTGCCAGCGGGGACCTCGGGGAGACCCAGTACTTC. It yields the protein CASGDLGETQYF.

This clonotype has only one observation. This rearrangement joins TRBV6-5 to TRBJ2-1; 8 nucleotides agree with TRBD1. The CDR3 has 16 amino acids. Unmatched junction bases numbered 13, after V lost 2 bases and J lost 10 bases. The germline V gene has CDR1 MNHEY and CDR2 SVGAGI. The CDR3 sequence is CASSYTGTGLAREQFF. For the CDR3, the DNA is TGTGCCAGCAGTTACACCGGGACAGGTTTAGCAAGGGAGCAGTTCTTC.

This chain uses TRBV7-6 with TRBJ1-5; 8 nucleotides align to TRBD1. The CDR3 runs 15 residues. Losses at the gene ends were 5 bases for V and 4 bases for J; bases not matched to a gene: 7. CDR1 and CDR2 (germline): SGHVS, FNYEAQ. CDR3: CASSPTDRENQPQHF. The CDR3 DNA is TGTGCCAGCAGCCCGACGGACAGGGAAAATCAGCCCCAGCATTTT.

This clonotype was recorded a few times. The chain recombines TRBV5-5 with TRBJ2-7; 9 bases fit TRBD1. V shed 4 bases and J 0 bases; nucleotides not matched to a gene: 5. The CDR3 runs to 15 residues. From germline, CDR1 is SGHKS and CDR2 YYEKEE (reference sequence). The CDR3 DNA sequence: TGTGCCAGCAGCGCGGGACAGGGAGCCTCCTACGAGCAGTACTTC. Amino acids: CASSAGQGASYEQYF.

The J gene is TRBJ2-2, the V gene TRBV12-3 or TRBV12-4, with 9 positions matching TRBD2. V dropped 2 bases and J dropped 3; count of bases not matched to a gene: 4. There are 16 residues in the CDR3. DNA for the CDR3: TGTGCCAGCAGTTTATGGGGCGGGGGGGACACCGGGGAGCTGTTTTTT. It encodes CASSLWGGGDTGELFF.

The chain couples TRBV5-6 to TRBJ2-1; 7 bases line up with TRBD1. Germline V gene data show CDR1 as SGHDT and CDR2 as YYEEEE. Trimming removed 4 bases from V and 2 bases from J; junction bases left unmatched: 9. This CDR3 spans 16 amino acids. The CDR3 is CASSAGPRGTYNEQFF. DNA for the CDR3: TGTGCCAGCAGCGCAGGTCCCAGGGGGACCTACAATGAGCAGTTCTTC.